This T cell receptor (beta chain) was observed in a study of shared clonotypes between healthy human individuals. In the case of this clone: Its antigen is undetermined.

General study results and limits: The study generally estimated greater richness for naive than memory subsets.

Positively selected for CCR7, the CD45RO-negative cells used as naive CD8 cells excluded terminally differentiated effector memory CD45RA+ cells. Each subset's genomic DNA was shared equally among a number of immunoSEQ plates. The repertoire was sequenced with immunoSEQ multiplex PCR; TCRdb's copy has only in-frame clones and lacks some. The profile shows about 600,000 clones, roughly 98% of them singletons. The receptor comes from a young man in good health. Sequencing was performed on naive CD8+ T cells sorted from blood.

The CDR3 protein is CASSEAVGRITDTQYF. The CDR3 region has the DNA TGTGCCAGCAGTGAAGCTGTGGGACGGATCACAGATACGCAGTATTTT. V usage is TRBV6-1 and J usage is TRBJ2-3; D tentatively reads TRBD1 or TRBD2 (5 bases each). The germline V gene encodes CDR1 MNHNS and CDR2 SASEGT. Trimming removed 0 bases at V and 2 bases at J, with 12 bases between. The CDR3 consists of 16 residues.